The 23 T cell receptor beta chains in this list originate from one sample, sequenced in a study of CD8 T cells in Susac syndrome. With random hexamers, reverse transcription was performed on roughly 0.5 to 1 ug of RNA. TCRdb itself ran the immunoSEQ multiplex PCR reads through MiXCR, one entry per CDR3 protein. The data hold about 210,000 distinct CDR3 sequences, with roughly 95% observed a single time. The sample was CD4+ T cells from PBMCs. Every receptor here comes from a human donor in good health.

The rearrangement joins TRBV29-1 to TRBJ2-1, with TRBD2 matching over 7 bases. Germline values: CDR1 SQVTM, CDR2 ANQGSEA. Trimming removed 6 bases from V and 9 bases from J; junction bases left unmatched: 8. This CDR3 is 12 amino acids long. The CDR3 DNA is TGCAGCGTCCGGCCTGGCGGGGGTGAGCAGTTCTTC. Protein product: CSVRPGGGEQFF.

This clonotype was picked up one time. J is TRBJ1-1 and V is TRBV15; 7 nucleotides line up with TRBD1. The CDR3 contains 14 residues. Germline V gene data show CDR1 as LNHNV and CDR2 as YYDKDF (reference sequence). V lost 2 bases, J lost 5 bases, and 5 bases stayed unmatched. The CDR3 spells CATSRMETGTEAFF. The CDR3 DNA is TGTGCCACCAGCAGAATGGAGACAGGGACTGAAGCTTTCTTT.

The rearrangement links TRBV29-1 to TRBJ2-5, with TRBD1 identical over 10 bases. This CDR3 spans 15 amino acids. J gave up 3 bases and V 4 bases, and 8 bases lay outside the gene matches. Germline loops: CDR1 SQVTM, CDR2 ANQGSEA. CDR3 region: CSVGGDRGPEETQYF. The CDR3 coding sequence is TGCAGCGTTGGCGGGGACAGGGGCCCCGAAGAGACCCAGTACTTC. The full variable domain, with the rest looked up from reference TRBV29-1 and TRBJ2-5, is SAVISQKPSRDICQRGTSLTIQCQVDSQVTMMFWYRQQPGQSLTLIATANQGSEATYESGFVIDKFPISRPNLTFSTLTVSNMSPEDSSIYLCSVGGDRGPEETQYFGPGTRLLVL.

J is TRBJ1-5 and V is TRBV6-2 or TRBV6-3; TRBD1 agrees at 7 bases. Losses at the gene ends were 7 bases for V and 0 bases for J; bases not matched to a gene: 6. This CDR3 has 15 residues. In germline, CDR1 is MNHEY, CDR2 SVGEGT. The CDR3 protein is CASTGTGVSNQPQHF. Written as DNA, the CDR3 is TGTGCCAGCACCGGAACAGGGGTTAGCAATCAGCCCCAGCATTTT.

The chain carries TRBV5-4 and TRBJ2-3, with D maybe TRBD1 (6 bases). V lost 4 bases to trimming and J lost 10 bases, with 13 bases between them. The CDR3 is 12 amino acids. Germline CDR1 reads SGHNT; CDR2 reads YYREEE (reference sequence). This CDR3 reads CASSADSYAQYF. CDR3 DNA: TGTGCCAGCAGCGCGGACAGCTACGCGCAGTATTTT.

The chain uses TRBV28 and TRBJ2-1; D is unclear. Trimming pared 6 bases from V and 9 bases from J, leaving 12 bases between. Germline V gene data show CDR1 as MDHEN and CDR2 as SYDVKM. CDR3 size: 12 residues. The DNA of the CDR3 is TGTGCCAGCAGCCGTCCTCTTGGTGAGCAGTTCTTC. This encodes CASSRPLGEQFF.

The chain uses TRBV20-1 and TRBJ2-5, with 7 bases identical to TRBD2. The germline gives CDR1 DFQATT, CDR2 SNEGSKA (reference sequence). V gave up 5 bases and J gave up 0 bases; unmatched junction bases: 3. This CDR3 is 13 amino acids long. The CDR3 reads CSAWSGNQETQYF. The CDR3 DNA is TGCAGTGCTTGGAGCGGGAACCAAGAGACCCAGTACTTC.

Written as DNA, the CDR3 is TGCAGTGCTAGAGATTATATGACGGCGGGAGGCGGGAACACTGAAGCTTTCTTT. It specifies CSARDYMTAGGGNTEAFF. The rearrangement links TRBV20-1 to TRBJ1-1; D uncertain. The CDR3 is 18 residues long. V shed 0 bases and J shed 1 base, with 21 bases lying between them. The germline CDR1 and CDR2 sequences are DFQATT and SNEGSKA (reference sequence).

The rearrangement joins TRBV30 to TRBJ2-7, with 8 bases matching TRBD2. CDR3 size: 12 residues. CDR1 is GTSNPN and CDR2 is SVGIG in the germline V gene (reference sequence). The J segment lost 7 bases and the V segment lost 2 bases, leaving 4 bases of the junction unmatched. In DNA form, the CDR3 reads TGTGCCTGGAGTCGGGCGGGAGGAGAGCAGTACGTC. Amino acids: CAWSRAGGEQYV.

The chain links TRBV29-1 to TRBJ2-3; 9 nucleotides line up with TRBD1. Germline V gene sequence: CDR1 SQVTM, CDR2 ANQGSEA. The CDR3 runs 16 residues. J was trimmed by 5 bases and V by 5 bases; bases with no gene match: 14. CDR3 sequence (DNA): TGCAGCGTTCAACGAGAGGACAGGGGACGAGGAGATACGCAGTATTTT. It is translated as CSVQREDRGRGDTQYF.

The gene calls are TRBV30 and TRBJ1-4, with 10 bases that match TRBD1. V trimming: 3 bases; J trimming: 9 bases; junction bases outside the gene matches: 7. The CDR3 is 14 amino acids. The V gene's germline CDR1 is GTSNPN and CDR2 SVGIG (reference sequence). CDR3 loop: CAWRVTGGRQKLFF. The CDR3 DNA reads TGTGCCTGGAGAGTGACAGGGGGCCGTCAAAAACTGTTTTTT.

The DNA of the CDR3 is TGTGCCAGCAGTAGACCGGGACAGGGCTATGGCTACACCTTC. Its translation is CASSRPGQGYGYTF. The chain links TRBV6-5 to TRBJ1-2; 9 bases align to TRBD1. Trimming took 5 bases from V and 4 from J; bases not matched to a gene: 5. The CDR3 loop spans 14 amino acids. Germline V gene lookup returns CDR1 MNHEY and CDR2 SVGAGI.

V is TRBV3-1 and J is TRBJ2-3, with a tentative D call TRBD2 (5 bases). Per the germline V gene, CDR1 is LGHDT and CDR2 is YNNKEL (reference sequence). The CDR3 length is 14 residues. Between the trimmed V and J ends, which lost 7 bases and 4 bases, there was a span of 15 bases. The CDR3: CASNPGSGADTQYF. The CDR3 DNA follows: TGTGCCAGCAACCCCGGGTCCGGGGCAGATACGCAGTATTTT.

In this sample, this clonotype turned up once. The chain links TRBV27 to TRBJ2-7; D is uncertain. The CDR3 contains 14 residues. Germline CDR1 and CDR2: MNHEY and SMNVEV (reference sequence). V lost 1 base to trimming and J lost 5 bases, with 12 bases between them. Written as DNA, the CDR3 is TGTGCCAGCAGTTTATTGGCAGCCATACACGAGCAGTACTTC. Encoded protein: CASSLLAAIHEQYF.

This clonotype was detected once. This chain uses TRBV6-1 with TRBJ1-5; 7 bases map to TRBD1. Germline lookup yields CDR1 MNHNS and CDR2 SASEGT. This CDR3 spans 15 amino acids. V was pared by 5 bases and J by 5 bases, with 9 bases of the junction left unmatched. The CDR3 spells CASSPGAGGHQPQHF. The CDR3 region has the DNA TGTGCCAGCAGTCCGGGGGCAGGGGGGCATCAGCCCCAGCATTTT.

The rearrangement joins TRBV29-1 to TRBJ2-1; a possible D gene is TRBD1 (5 bases). Trimming removed 2 bases at V and 9 bases at J, with 11 bases between. The CDR3 totals 12 residues. Germline CDR1 and CDR2: SQVTM and ANQGSEA. The CDR3 nucleotides are TGCAGCGTTGAACTTCAGGGAAGTGAGCAGTTCTTC. This encodes CSVELQGSEQFF.

V and J are TRBV3-1 and TRBJ2-7, with unresolved D. The V and J ends lost 1 base and 2 bases respectively, with 9 bases between them. CDR1 and CDR2 from the germline V gene are LGHDT and YNNKEL (reference sequence). The CDR3 is 14 amino acids. CDR3: CASSQVDGPYEQYF. DNA of the CDR3: TGTGCCAGCAGCCAAGTTGACGGTCCCTACGAGCAGTACTTC.

This CDR3 is CSAGRSGTRQETQYF. DNA for the CDR3: TGCAGTGCCGGTAGATCAGGGACTAGACAAGAGACCCAGTACTTC. The chain links TRBV20-1 to TRBJ2-5; 8 bases map to TRBD2. Germline CDR1 reads DFQATT; CDR2 reads SNEGSKA (reference sequence). V lost 6 bases, J lost 2 bases, and 11 bases stayed unmatched. The CDR3 covers 15 residues.

This chain links TRBV7-9 with TRBJ1-2, with D unclear. The V gene lost 5 bases and the J gene lost 8 bases, with 9 bases spanning the gap. The germline gives CDR1 SEHNR, CDR2 FQNEAQ (reference sequence). CDR3 length equals 11 residues. The CDR3 region is CASSLGSGYTF. CDR3 sequence (DNA): TGTGCCAGCAGCCTAGGTTCCGGCTACACCTTC.

The chain has TRBV4-1 and TRBJ1-2; TRBD1 aligns across 8 bases. V lost 1 base and J lost 6; bases outside the gene matches: 4. Germline V gene sequence: CDR1 MGHRA, CDR2 YSYEKL. CDR3 size: 14 residues. As DNA, the CDR3 is TGCGCCAGCAGCCAAGCGGACAGGGTGGATGGCTACACCTTC. Protein: CASSQADRVDGYTF.

This chain connects TRBV4-1 to TRBJ2-6; 10 bases match TRBD1. The CDR3 is 20 residues long. The junction had 17 bases not matched to a gene; V was cut back by 6 bases and J by 3 bases. Germline V gene sequence: CDR1 MGHRA, CDR2 YSYEKL. The CDR3 DNA is TGCGCCAGCAGTCCCTATATTTCCGGGACAGGGGCGAGTGGGGCCAACGTCCTGACTTTC. The encoded protein is CASSPYISGTGASGANVLTF.

The chain carries TRBV30 and TRBJ1-5, with unresolved D. V was cut by 2 bases and J by 6 bases, with 17 bases left in between. Germline V gene sequence: CDR1 GTSNPN, CDR2 SVGIG (reference sequence). The CDR3 extends over 15 amino acids. CDR3 in DNA: TGTGCCTGGAGTTTGGGGTCCTTCTTTGGTCAGCCCCAGCATTTT. The encoded protein is CAWSLGSFFGQPQHF.

V gene TRBV27 combines with J gene TRBJ2-5, with D perhaps matching TRBD1 (7 bases). The germline V and J ends were trimmed by 3 bases and 5 bases, with 16 bases remaining between them. This CDR3 spans 15 amino acids. Germline V lookup: CDR1 MNHEY, CDR2 SMNVEV (reference sequence). Written as DNA, the CDR3 is TGTGCCAGCAGTTTTTCCCGGGACAGCGGGGAGACCCAGTACTTC. Protein sequence: CASSFSRDSGETQYF.